This T cell receptor (beta chain) is from a study of shared clonotypes between healthy human individuals. Produced via immunoSEQ multiplex PCR; TCRdb's table is partial and in-frame only. The sample shows about 110,000 clones, around 65% of them seen only once. The CDR3 is made up of 13 amino acids. V lost 1 base and J lost 4, with 8 bases in between. In germline, CDR1 is SGHTA, CDR2 FQGNSA. This clone appeared a few times. This sequence was found in a woman in her twenties or thirties in good health. Sequenced input: memory CD8+ T cells sorted from blood. Subset indicated: CD45RO+ cells pooled with CCR7-negative TemRA cells. The chain links TRBV7-2 to TRBJ2-7; TRBD2 might be the D (6 bases). CDR3: CASSLEAGYEQYF. In DNA, the CDR3 is TGTGCCAGCAGCTTAGAGGCGGGATACGAGCAGTACTTC.